This TCR beta chain was retrieved from a study of shared clonotypes between healthy human individuals. The replicate PCRs on unsorted PBMC were given about 300 ng DNA, which is 25,000 to 30,000 T cell genomes. Sequencing on ten immunoSEQ deep assay plates was performed for unsorted PBMC DNA. The assay was immunoSEQ multiplex PCR, and TCRdb's table has in-frame clones only and misses some. The sample records approximately 470,000 clones, roughly 80% being singletons. Recent acute infections and vaccinations were absent in the healthy HIV-negative adult donors. Around 86 million PBMCs went into genomic DNA for unsorted samples. This CDR3 has 14 residues. V shed 0 bases and J shed 1 base, with 7 bases lying between them. In germline, CDR1 is LGHNA, CDR2 YSLEER. This clone was counted only a few times.

This receptor was obtained from a woman in her forties in good health. Some clones in this sample may be carry-over from other donors' samples. Sample: PBMCs. The chain links TRBV4-3 to TRBJ2-7; D is ambiguous. As DNA, the CDR3 is TGCGCCAGCAGCCAAGATCTGCGGTCCTACGAGCAGTACTTC. Translating gives CASSQDLRSYEQYF.